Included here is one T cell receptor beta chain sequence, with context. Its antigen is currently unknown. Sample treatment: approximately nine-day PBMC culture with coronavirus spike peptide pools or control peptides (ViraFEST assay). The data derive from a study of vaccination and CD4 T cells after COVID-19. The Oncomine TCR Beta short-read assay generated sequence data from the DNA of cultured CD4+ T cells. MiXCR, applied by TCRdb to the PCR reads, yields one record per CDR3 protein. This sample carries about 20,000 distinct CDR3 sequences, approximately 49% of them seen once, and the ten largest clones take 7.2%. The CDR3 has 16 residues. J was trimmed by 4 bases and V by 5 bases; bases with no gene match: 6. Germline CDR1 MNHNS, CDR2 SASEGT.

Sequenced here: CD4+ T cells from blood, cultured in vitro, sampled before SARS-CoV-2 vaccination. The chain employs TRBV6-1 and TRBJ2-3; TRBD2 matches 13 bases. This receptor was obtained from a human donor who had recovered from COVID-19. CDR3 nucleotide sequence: TGTGCCAGCAGTCCCGGACTAGCGGGAGTCCCAGATACGCAGTATTTT. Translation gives CASSPGLAGVPDTQYF.